The rows below give T cell receptor beta chains drawn from one sample of a study of blood T cell repertoires in COVID-19. The method was immunoSEQ multiplex PCR; TCRdb's version includes in-frame clones alone and lacks a portion of them. The table records around 100,000 clones, 65% to 90% of them present only once. The source material was peripheral blood. The source is an elderly man with acute or convalescent COVID-19. The CDR3 runs from the conserved cysteine through the conserved F or W. D genes are given only for firm matches. Clone size is shown for a subset of rows, as once, few, many or a class of expanded clone.

DNA: TGTGCCAGCAGTCCGCGGACCCGGGGAAGCAATCAGCCCCAGCATTTT
CDR3: CASSPRTRGSNQPQHF
J: TRBJ1-5
V: TRBV28
size: -
D: -

DNA: TGTGCTAGCAGCTTAGCCTCAGACACCGGGGAGCTGTTTTTT
CDR3: CASSLASDTGELFF
J: TRBJ2-2
V: TRBV7-7
size: -
D: -

DNA: TGTGCCAGCAACTACAGGACAGGAACCACCGGGGAGCTGTTTTTT
CDR3: CASNYRTGTTGELFF
J: TRBJ2-2
V: TRBV5-8
size: -
D: TRBD1

DNA: TGTGCCAGCAGGATTGGGGCCGGGTCCAAACTGTTTTTT
CDR3: CASRIGAGSKLFF
J: TRBJ1-4
V: TRBV12-3/TRBV12-4
size: -
D: -

DNA: TGTGCCAGCAGCTCCGGGACTCACTACGAGCAGTACTTC
CDR3: CASSSGTHYEQYF
J: TRBJ2-7
V: TRBV5-4
size: -
D: -

DNA: TGCAGCAGGGACGGGACAGGCTCCTACGAGCAGTACTTC
CDR3: CSRDGTGSYEQYF
J: TRBJ2-7
V: TRBV29-1
size: -
D: TRBD1

DNA: TGTGCCAGTACCCTGGACAGGACACAGCCCCAGCATTTT
CDR3: CASTLDRTQPQHF
J: TRBJ1-5
V: TRBV19
size: few
D: TRBD1

DNA: TGTGCCAGTAGCCTCGGGGTAGTCTACGAGCAGTACTTC
CDR3: CASSLGVVYEQYF
J: TRBJ2-7
V: TRBV19
size: -
D: -

DNA: TGTGCCAGCAGTTTAACTAGACGGAGGAATGAGCAGTTCTTC
CDR3: CASSLTRRRNEQFF
J: TRBJ2-1
V: TRBV28
size: -
D: -

DNA: TGTGCCAGCAGCTCCGTTACGGGCAGGGATCAGCCCCAGCATTTT
CDR3: CASSSVTGRDQPQHF
J: TRBJ1-5
V: TRBV7-2
size: -
D: -

DNA: TGTGCCAGCAGCCAAGGAAGGACAGGGGGCTTATCAACTAATGAAAAACTGTTTTTT
CDR3: CASSQGRTGGLSTNEKLFF
J: TRBJ1-4
V: TRBV4-2
size: -
D: TRBD1

DNA: TGTGCCAGCAGTCAGAGGACAGGGGGTCGTCCCGAGACCCAGTACTTC
CDR3: CASSQRTGGRPETQYF
J: TRBJ2-5
V: TRBV6-2/TRBV6-3
size: -
D: TRBD1

DNA: TGTGCCAGCAGTTACCGGGACAGTTTTGAAACGCAGTATTTT
CDR3: CASSYRDSFETQYF
J: TRBJ2-3
V: TRBV6-5
size: -
D: TRBD1

DNA: TGTGCCAGCAGCTTTCCGACAGCGATGAACACTGAAGCTTTCTTT
CDR3: CASSFPTAMNTEAFF
J: TRBJ1-1
V: TRBV7-9
size: -
D: -

DNA: TGTGCCAGTTCGATGGGCCCTGGAAACACCATATATTTT
CDR3: CASSMGPGNTIYF
J: TRBJ1-3
V: TRBV19
size: -
D: -

DNA: TGTGCCACCAGTGATTTGCAAGGAGCGGGAGGCACAGATACGCAGTATTTT
CDR3: CATSDLQGAGGTDTQYF
J: TRBJ2-3
V: TRBV24-1
size: -
D: TRBD2